This T cell receptor beta chain was identified in a study of blood T cell repertoires in COVID-19 (dated by TCRdb to between 2020 and 2021). About the full investigation: Collaborator samples came from the United States, Italy and Spain and covered acute and convalescent phases of COVID-19. The prospective study material was composed of cDNA or gDNA derived from T cells, B-cell-depleted T cells, or PBMCs. Subjects who had been exposed to COVID-19, were actively infected with it, or had recovered from it provided the deeply sampled blood TCRbeta repertoires that made up the dataset. The repertoires were released in a freely available public database intended as a resource for research on the immune response to SARS-CoV-2. Samples came from the ongoing ImmuneRACE study (first 160 participants) plus 1,254 subjects from 6 global collaborators. Sample metadata almost always included a de-identified subject ID, COVID-19 status, age in years and sex. Where available, HLA class I and class II types were taken from metadata supplied by the sample provider and were not determined by assay-based typing. Findings and caveats that apply to the study as a whole: The amount of clinical and demographic metadata varied by source and participant and was provided uncurated.

Enrolling through a virtual design, the prospective study's participants ranged in age from roughly 18 to 89 years and lived across 20 to 25 United States geographic areas. To assign participants to cohorts, the prospective study relied on clinical history that participants themselves reported in a screening survey and a study questionnaire. Recovered participants in ImmuneRACE Cohort 3 were defined by two consecutive negative NP/OP PCR tests, clearance by a healthcare professional, or resolution of symptoms. In the prospective study, mobile phlebotomists collected whole blood, serum and a nasopharyngeal or oropharyngeal swab from each participant. Prospective study participants could optionally give additional blood draws and questionnaires over an approximately two-month period. Blood samples from the prospective study were shipped frozen or at room temperature prior to DNA extraction. A note on this clone: Its antigen specificity is not known. No per-base quality is available; no much larger clone lies one base away.

TCRbeta CDR3 regions were amplified from genomic DNA using the immunoSEQ Assay, a bias-controlled multiplex PCR. The authors processed their data as follows. Nucleated cell counts per sample were estimated from amplification of reference gene primers within the assay. Sequence reads were collapsed and filtered to measure the absolute abundance of every unique TCRbeta CDR3 rearrangement. For each sample, productive Simpson clonality was calculated as the square root of Simpson's diversity index over productive rearrangements. TCRdb retrieved this table from immuneACCESS and kept in-frame rearrangements only. Not all clones are present; in checked studies, unresolved V genes account for under half, and no reason is known for the remainder. The DNA was the basis for D and trimming; V, J and clone size are from that table. Here the sample has roughly 330,000 clones; over 75% occur a single time. The ten largest clonotypes hold about 5% of the sample.

The CDR3 goes from the cysteine to the phenylalanine over 13 residues. The sequence is cut down to CDR3 DNA, 39 bases in frame from base 1. V loses 3 bases, J loses 7 bases, and the germline ends lie 9 bases apart. The chain uses TRBV12-3 or TRBV12-4 and TRBJ1-4, with the D gene uncertain. This sequence was found in a man aged 30-40 years who had recovered from COVID-19. Sequenced material: PBMCs or T cells enriched from blood (not recorded which). The bases read TGTGCCAGCAGTTTCGGCCGGGGTGAAAAACTGTTTTTT. Its product reads: CASSFGRGEKLFF.